Listed below are T cell receptor beta chains from one sample, sequenced in a study of Ad26.COV2.S vaccination and SARS-CoV-2 variants. Generated by immunoSEQ multiplex PCR, the TCRdb table keeps only in-frame clones and is missing some. This table has around 270,000 clones, 70% to 90% appearing once. Sequences were derived from peripheral blood, sampled in a trial of Ad26.COV2.S vaccine versus placebo. The receptors shown here come from a person between 18 and 59 years old who received the Ad26.COV2.S COVID-19 vaccine or a placebo. Both conserved end residues are part of each CDR3. Fields, in order: V gene, clone size, J gene, D gene, CDR3 protein, CDR3 DNA. A D gene is named only where the DNA matches it firmly. Size is stated for part of the rows, as once, few or many counts, or as a class when the clone is expanded.

TRBV6-4,-,TRBJ1-1,-,CASSPLDTEAFF,TGTGCCAGCAGTCCACTAGACACTGAAGCTTTCTTT
TRBV12-5,-,TRBJ2-3,-,CASGLGTVGGTDTQYF,TGTGCTAGTGGTTTGGGGACGGTGGGGGGCACAGATACGCAGTATTTT
TRBV9,-,TRBJ1-3,-,CASSVAGAFSGNTIYF,TGTGCCAGCAGCGTAGCTGGAGCGTTCTCTGGAAACACCATATATTTT
TRBV5-1,-,TRBJ1-6,-,CASKGEDVEGNSPLHF,TGCGCCAGCAAGGGTGAAGACGTAGAGGGGAATTCACCCCTCCACTTT
TRBV6-1,-,TRBJ2-7,-,CASSEMGGRAYEQYF,TGTGCCAGCAGTGAAATGGGAGGACGGGCCTACGAGCAGTACTTC
TRBV6-5,-,TRBJ2-7,-,CASSYSRGHQLYEQYF,TGTGCCAGCAGTTACTCGAGAGGGCATCAACTCTACGAGCAGTACTTC
TRBV2,-,TRBJ2-1,-,CASSEALLVVWFF,TGTGCCAGCAGTGAAGCGCTTCTAGTTGTGTGGTTCTTC
TRBV2,-,TRBJ1-2,-,CASSEVGYGYTF,TGTGCCAGCAGTGAGGTCGGGTATGGCTACACCTTC
TRBV5-6,-,TRBJ2-2,TRBD2,CASSKGLAGGPRTGELFF,TGTGCCAGCAGCAAGGGACTAGCGGGAGGGCCGCGGACCGGGGAGCTGTTTTTT
TRBV7-9,once,TRBJ2-3,-,CASSLAVEPGYTGDTQYF,TGTGCCAGCAGCTTAGCGGTAGAACCGGGATACACGGGAGATACGCAGTATTTT
TRBV5-1,-,TRBJ2-5,-,CASSLESFGETQYF,TGCGCCAGCAGCTTGGAGAGTTTCGGAGAGACCCAGTACTTC
TRBV19,-,TRBJ2-1,-,CASSSRGGRNEQFF,TGTGCCAGTAGTTCCCGCGGAGGTCGCAATGAGCAGTTCTTC
TRBV5-8,-,TRBJ2-3,-,CASTPGWVSRDTQYF,TGTGCCAGCACCCCGGGTTGGGTCTCGAGAGATACGCAGTATTTT
TRBV30,-,TRBJ1-2,TRBD1,CAWNLPGTGGRYGYTF,TGTGCCTGGAACTTGCCGGGGACAGGCGGGAGGTATGGCTACACCTTC
TRBV19,-,TRBJ1-6,TRBD1,CASSLPRWTGANSPLHF,TGTGCCAGTAGTCTCCCCCGGTGGACAGGGGCTAATTCACCCCTCCACTTT
TRBV21-1,-,TRBJ2-3,-,CASSKAVRTSTDTQYF,TGTGCCAGCAGCAAAGCCGTCCGGACAAGCACAGATACGCAGTATTTT
TRBV6-5,few,TRBJ1-5,-,CASSYSSGVGQPQHF,TGTGCCAGCAGTTACTCTTCGGGGGTAGGACAGCCCCAGCATTTT
TRBV5-1,-,TRBJ2-7,-,CASSGDPTRVSEQYF,TGCGCCAGCAGTGGGGACCCCACAAGGGTTTCCGAGCAGTACTTC
TRBV4-2,-,TRBJ2-3,-,CASSQEISRGISTDTQYF,TGTGCCAGCAGCCAAGAAATATCGCGCGGGATAAGCACAGATACGCAGTATTTT
TRBV19,-,TRBJ2-4,TRBD2,CANAGGPPKNIQYF,TGTGCCAACGCGGGAGGGCCACCCAAAAACATTCAGTACTTC
TRBV19,-,TRBJ1-4,-,CASSIVRGREKLFF,TGTGCCAGTAGTATCGTCAGGGGAAGAGAAAAACTGTTTTTT
TRBV13,-,TRBJ2-7,TRBD2,CASSARTSGGFYEQYF,TGTGCCAGCAGCGCCCGGACTAGCGGGGGGTTCTACGAGCAGTACTTC
TRBV7-2,-,TRBJ2-2,TRBD2,CASSLGAGGLTNTGELFF,TGTGCCAGCAGCTTAGGAGCGGGGGGCCTGACGAACACCGGGGAGCTGTTTTTT
TRBV25-1,few,TRBJ1-1,TRBD1,CASSGRTGPLSTEAFF,TGTGCCAGCAGTGGGCGGACAGGGCCCCTGAGCACTGAAGCTTTCTTT
TRBV5-4,-,TRBJ2-2,TRBD1,CASSYGTGGTGELFF,TGTGCCAGCAGCTACGGGACAGGGGGCACCGGGGAGCTGTTTTTT
TRBV5-6,-,TRBJ2-5,TRBD2,CASSLETSGSQETQYF,TGTGCCAGCAGCTTGGAGACTAGCGGTAGCCAAGAGACCCAGTACTTC
TRBV9,-,TRBJ2-3,-,CASSVAGHGTDTQYF,TGTGCCAGCAGCGTAGCGGGGCATGGCACAGATACGCAGTATTTT
TRBV19,-,TRBJ2-5,-,CASSISTVETQYF,TGTGCCAGTAGTATATCTACAGTGGAGACCCAGTACTTC
TRBV24-1,-,TRBJ2-5,-,CATSEDTEKEETQYF,TGTGCCACCAGTGAAGACACGGAAAAGGAAGAGACCCAGTACTTC